This TCR beta chain was observed in a study of human CD8 memory T cell subsets. The study, taken as a whole, reports: Higher diversity in stem-like memory T cells than in precursor exhausted T cells was suggested by Chao1 estimates.

Healthy donors' buffy coats yielded the PBMC. Note on this clonotype: Its antigen is not known.

Construction of TCR beta libraries was accomplished by means of UMI-labeled 5' RACE. TCRdb reworked the 5' RACE reads into one entry per CDR3 protein, no DNA. This specimen shows fewer than 9,500 distinct CDR3 sequences; the ten leading clones hold 22%. The origin of this receptor is a human donor in good health. Sample: CD8+ T cells from PBMCs.

The CDR3 loop is CSVAEGHASYNEQFF. The V gene is TRBV29-1, the J gene TRBJ2-1; TCRdb outputs TRBD1, but without DNA this stays unchecked. Germline assignment: CDR1 SQVTM and CDR2 ANQGSEA. This CDR3 contains 15 residues.